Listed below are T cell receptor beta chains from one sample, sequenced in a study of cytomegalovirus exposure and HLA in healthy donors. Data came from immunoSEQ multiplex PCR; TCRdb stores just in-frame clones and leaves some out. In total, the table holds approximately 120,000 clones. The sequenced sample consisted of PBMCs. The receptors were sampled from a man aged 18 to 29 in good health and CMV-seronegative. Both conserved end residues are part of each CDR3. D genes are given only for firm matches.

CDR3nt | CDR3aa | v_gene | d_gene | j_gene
TGTGCCAGCAGGGCTGAACAGGGAACCTACGAGCAGTACTTC | CASRAEQGTYEQYF | TRBV2 | . | TRBJ2-7
TGCGCCAGCAGCCCTCGGACAGGCGTCGATGGCTACACCTTC | CASSPRTGVDGYTF | TRBV5-1 | TRBD1 | TRBJ1-2
TGTGCCAGCAGTGCCGCACCGGGGGGGGTCGAGCAGTTCTTC | CASSAAPGGVEQFF | TRBV6-4 | TRBD2 | TRBJ2-1
TGTGCCAGCAGTGAAGCGACTAGCGGCTCCTACGAGCAGTACTTC | CASSEATSGSYEQYF | TRBV6-1 | TRBD2 | TRBJ2-7
TGCGCCAGCAGCCAAGCGGGGGACAGTGGGAATGAAAAACTGTTTTTT | CASSQAGDSGNEKLFF | TRBV4-1 | TRBD1 | TRBJ1-4
TGTGCCAGTAGTTCTGGGGGGACTCTAACCGACAATGAGCAGTTCTTC | CASSSGGTLTDNEQFF | TRBV19 | . | TRBJ2-1
TGCGCCAGCAGCCTCACTCCCGGGACAGATAACTATGGCTACACCTTC | CASSLTPGTDNYGYTF | TRBV5-1 | TRBD1 | TRBJ1-2
TGTGCCAGCAGGGGGGGGACAGGGTGGAACACTGAAGCTTTCTTT | CASRGGTGWNTEAFF | TRBV6-5 | TRBD1 | TRBJ1-1
TGTGCCAGTATGGGAGAACAGGGGAGCCCCTACAATGAGCAGTTCTTC | CASMGEQGSPYNEQFF | TRBV19 | TRBD1 | TRBJ2-1
TGTGCCACCAGGGTCAGTGGCAATCAGCCCCAGCATTTT | CATRVSGNQPQHF | TRBV6-1 | . | TRBJ1-5
TGTGCCAGCAGCTTCTCACCGGGAGGGTACAATGAGCAGTTCTTC | CASSFSPGGYNEQFF | TRBV5-6 | TRBD2 | TRBJ2-1
TGTGCCAGCAGTTACGCGTCGCGGCAGTTCTTC | CASSYASRQFF | TRBV6-5 | . | TRBJ2-1
TGCGCCAGCAGCCAAAGGGGACAGGGGGCTGGTCAGCCCCAGCATTTT | CASSQRGQGAGQPQHF | TRBV4-1 | TRBD1 | TRBJ1-5
TGTGCCAGCATCGGTACAGGGTTCCTTCAGCCCCAGCATTTT | CASIGTGFLQPQHF | TRBV2 | . | TRBJ1-5
TGTGCCAGCAGTTACCGTCGGGGCTACACCTTC | CASSYRRGYTF | TRBV28 | . | TRBJ1-2
TGTGCCAGCAGCGTAGGGGGACAGGGGTTCACTGAAGCTTTCTTT | CASSVGGQGFTEAFF | TRBV9 | TRBD1 | TRBJ1-1
TGTGCCAGCAGCTCGGGACTAGCGGGATTCTACGAGCAGTACTTC | CASSSGLAGFYEQYF | TRBV7-9 | TRBD2 | TRBJ2-7
TGCGCCAGCAGCTTGGATCATAGCAGCAACAATGAGCAGTTCTTC | CASSLDHSSNNEQFF | TRBV5-1 | . | TRBJ2-1
TGCGCCAGCAGGACCGGGACTGCAGCAACCTACGAGCAGTACTTC | CASRTGTAATYEQYF | TRBV5-1 | . | TRBJ2-7
TGTGCCAGCAGTTTATCTGCGGCCGCGGCCGGGGAGCTGTTTTTT | CASSLSAAAAGELFF | TRBV27 | . | TRBJ2-2
TGTGCCAGCAGTGAGGAGGGGATTTCCCCCATCGAGCAGTACTTC | CASSEEGISPIEQYF | TRBV2 | . | TRBJ2-7
TGTGCCACCAGCAGGGAACGGGGGGCTGAAGCTTTCTTT | CATSRERGAEAFF | TRBV15 | . | TRBJ1-1
TGTGCCAGCAGCCCACTCCGGGACAGGGTGCGGCACACCTTC | CASSPLRDRVRHTF | TRBV28 | TRBD1 | TRBJ1-2
TGTGCCAGCACCTCTTGGGGGAGGCGGTCGTACCAAGAGACCCAGTACTTC | CASTSWGRRSYQETQYF | TRBV5-6 | . | TRBJ2-5
TGTGCCTGGGGACAGGGGGGCATCTATGGCTACACCTTC | CAWGQGGIYGYTF | TRBV30 | TRBD1 | TRBJ1-2
TGTGCCAGCAGTTTATTTCGGACAGGGCTGTCCCCTAACACTGAAGCTTTCTTT | CASSLFRTGLSPNTEAFF | TRBV27 | TRBD1 | TRBJ1-1
TGCGCCAGCATCCCAGGGAATTTGGCTGAAGCTTTCTTT | CASIPGNLAEAFF | TRBV10-2 | . | TRBJ1-1
TGTGCCAGCAGCCCTCACAGCTACGAGCAGTACTTC | CASSPHSYEQYF | TRBV14 | . | TRBJ2-7
TGTGCCAGCAGTTTAGCCAGAACGAACACTGAAGCTTTCTTT | CASSLARTNTEAFF | TRBV27 | . | TRBJ1-1
TGTGCCAGCAGCTCCCTTACACAGGGGGCCCTTGAAGCTTTCTTT | CASSSLTQGALEAFF | TRBV27 | TRBD1 | TRBJ1-1
TGTGCCAGCAGCCAAGATGAACCGGGACTAGCGGGGGGCCGACGACTTTCGATTACGCAGTATTTT | CASSQDEPGLAGGRRLSITQYF | TRBV4-2 | TRBD2 | TRBJ2-3
TGTGCCCGCGGGGTTGGGAGTCCCCCTAGCACAGATACGCAGTATTTT | CARGVGSPPSTDTQYF | TRBV30 | . | TRBJ2-3
TGTGCCAGCAGCTACATCCCGGGGGGGCGGGAGACCCAGTACTTC | CASSYIPGGRETQYF | TRBV7-3 | TRBD2 | TRBJ2-5
TGTGCCAGCAGTCCCACCCTAGCGGGGGATAGAGATACGCAGTATTTT | CASSPTLAGDRDTQYF | TRBV7-9 | TRBD2 | TRBJ2-3
TGTGCCAGCAGCCGACGGGGGATGGAGACCCAGTACTTC | CASSRRGMETQYF | TRBV7-2 | . | TRBJ2-5
TGTGCCGCGAGGCGGGAAGGCACAGATACGCAGTATTTT | CAARREGTDTQYF | TRBV6-5 | . | TRBJ2-3
TGTGCCAGCTCCCCCACCCGCTACGAGACCTTCACCGGGACAGCCTATGGCTACACCTTC | CASSPTRYETFTGTAYGYTF | TRBV18 | TRBD1 | TRBJ1-2
TGCAGCGTTGAACACAACGACTTGGACCAGTACTTC | CSVEHNDLDQYF | TRBV29-1 | . | TRBJ2-5
TGTGCCAGCAGAACTCAGGGGGCTCCTAACTATGGCTACACCTTC | CASRTQGAPNYGYTF | TRBV19 | TRBD1 | TRBJ1-2
TGTGCCAGCAGCCAAGAAGGGGGGGCAGAGACCCAGTACTTC | CASSQEGGAETQYF | TRBV4-2 | . | TRBJ2-5
TGCAGTGCCGAGGGGGGGAATGAGCAGTTCTTC | CSAEGGNEQFF | TRBV20-1 | . | TRBJ2-1
TGTGCCAGCAGTGGGGCAGGCTCTGGAAACACCATATATTTT | CASSGAGSGNTIYF | TRBV6-1 | . | TRBJ1-3
TGTGCCAGCAGTTACAACCCTTGGATCGAGGGTGGCACCATATATTTT | CASSYNPWIEGGTIYF | TRBV7-2 | . | TRBJ1-3
TGCGCCAGCAGCAAATACCGGGACAGGACCTACAATGAGCAGTTCTTC | CASSKYRDRTYNEQFF | TRBV5-1 | TRBD1 | TRBJ2-1
TGCGCCAGCAGCTTGGCCGACAGGGACACTGGTGAAAAACTGTTTTTT | CASSLADRDTGEKLFF | TRBV5-1 | TRBD1 | TRBJ1-4
TGTGCCAGCCGCGTTGTCGCGGATCACACCGGGGAGCTGTTTTTT | CASRVVADHTGELFF | TRBV6-4 | . | TRBJ2-2
TGCGCCAGCAGCTTCACAGGTTATCAGCACACAGATACGCAGTATTTT | CASSFTGYQHTDTQYF | TRBV5-1 | . | TRBJ2-3
TGTGCCAGCAGCCTGGACAGGGCGGTTTACGCTTTCTTT | CASSLDRAVYAFF | TRBV11-2 | TRBD1 | TRBJ1-1
TGTGCCAGCAGCTTCAGGCCAAACAGAGCCTACGAGCAGTACTTC | CASSFRPNRAYEQYF | TRBV7-2 | . | TRBJ2-7
TGTGCCAGCAGTGAACCGGTCGGGGGGTCCTACGAGCAGTACTTC | CASSEPVGGSYEQYF | TRBV25-1 | TRBD2 | TRBJ2-7
TGCGCCAGCAGCTTAGGACAGGGGTTCGACGAGCAGTACTTC | CASSLGQGFDEQYF | TRBV5-1 | TRBD1 | TRBJ2-7
TGTGCCAGCAGCGTAGGACTAGTCGGCGGGGAGACCCAGTACTTC | CASSVGLVGGETQYF | TRBV9 | . | TRBJ2-5
TGTGCCAGCAGCTGGCACGTAGGGCGGGACACTGAAGCTTTCTTT | CASSWHVGRDTEAFF | TRBV5-8 | . | TRBJ1-1